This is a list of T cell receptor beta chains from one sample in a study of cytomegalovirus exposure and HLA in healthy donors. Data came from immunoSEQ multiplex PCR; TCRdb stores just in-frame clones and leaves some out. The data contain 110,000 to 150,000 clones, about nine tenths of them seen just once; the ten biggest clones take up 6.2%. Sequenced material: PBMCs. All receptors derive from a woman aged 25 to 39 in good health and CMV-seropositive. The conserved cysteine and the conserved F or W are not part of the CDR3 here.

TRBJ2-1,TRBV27,ASSFGTGDHEQF
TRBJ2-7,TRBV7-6,ASSLARGYEQY
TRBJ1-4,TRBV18,ASSPPGRGDEKLF
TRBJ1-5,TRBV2,ASSGREEGNQPQH
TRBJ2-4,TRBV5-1,ASSSTSVDIQY
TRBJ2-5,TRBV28,ASSRPGAGGQTQY
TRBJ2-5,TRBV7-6,ASSPQTSGSGETQY
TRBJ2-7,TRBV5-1,ASSLAGSYEQY
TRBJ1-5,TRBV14,ASSQGGPNQPQH
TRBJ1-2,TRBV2,ASSERGGDGYT
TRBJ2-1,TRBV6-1,ASSGDAGVHNEQF
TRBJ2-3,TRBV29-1,SVGGLGGSLTDTQY
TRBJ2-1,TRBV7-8,ASSLESSSYNEQF
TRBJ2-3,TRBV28,ASSLFRVGTDTQY
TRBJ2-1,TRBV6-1,ASRGVGSSYNEQF
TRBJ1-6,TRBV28,ASSFPRAGVDSPLH
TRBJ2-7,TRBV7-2,ASSFVGSSYEQY
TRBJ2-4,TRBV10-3,AISAGVLAKNIQY
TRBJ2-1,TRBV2,ARGGAGYNEQF
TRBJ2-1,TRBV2,ASRELAGGIYNEQF
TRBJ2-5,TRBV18,ASVAGGFLETQY
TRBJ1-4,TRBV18,ASSGDRGATNEKLF
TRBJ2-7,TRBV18,ASSLKLSYEQY
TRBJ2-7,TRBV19,ASRPAGSSYEQY
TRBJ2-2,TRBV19,ASSMGGFTGELF
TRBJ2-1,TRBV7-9,ASSLFDNEQF
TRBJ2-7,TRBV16,ASSRSAGGVSEQY
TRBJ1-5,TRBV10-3,AISFPSDRGAANQPQH